This TCR beta chain was captured in a study of blood T cell repertoires in COVID-19. Sequencing was performed with immunoSEQ multiplex PCR; in TCRdb, only in-frame clones are kept and a portion is missing. Of a few hundred thousand clones listed, around 90% are singletons. The CDR3 is made up of 14 amino acids. Germline V gene data show CDR1 as SGHVS and CDR2 as FQNEAQ. The germline V and J ends were trimmed by 5 bases and 4 bases, with 12 bases remaining between them. The chain couples TRBV7-8 to TRBJ1-3; D is perhaps TRBD1 (6 bases). Sequenced sample: peripheral blood. This clonotype was sampled from a man aged 18 to 30 with COVID-19, enrolled during active disease. CDR3: CASSGGQPGNTIYF. The CDR3 DNA follows: TGTGCCAGCAGCGGCGGACAGCCCGGAAACACCATATATTTT.